The present TCR beta chain was sequenced within a study of response to subunit inactivated influenza vaccine. Study-wide findings and caveats: Authors suggested each seasonal flu vaccination may recruit only limited numbers of new T cells.

V lost 5 bases and J lost 5; bases outside the gene matches: 11. Germline CDR1 is PRHDT and CDR2 is FYEKMQ (reference sequence). There are 17 residues in the CDR3. This clonotype was counted only a few times. Antigen: not known. TCRdb recomputed calls from the RT-PCR reads with MiXCR, one row per CDR3 protein. The profile shows 500,000 or so distinct CDR3 sequences, approximately 17% of them singletons. Source: CD4+ T cells sorted from PBMCs, taken less than 30 months after vaccination. This clonotype originated in a man in his fifties or sixties who received an inactivated influenza vaccine. This chain uses TRBV13 with TRBJ2-5, with 13 positions matching TRBD2. DNA for the CDR3: TGTGCCAGCAGCCTGGTCGGACTAGCGGGAGTCGAGGAGACCCAGTACTTC. Translation gives CASSLVGLAGVEETQYF.